The 6 T cell receptor beta chains given below trace back to one sample, sequenced in a study of blood T cell repertoires in COVID-19. Assay used: immunoSEQ multiplex PCR; TCRdb lists only in-frame clones, some missing. Of some 150,000 clones listed, around 90% are singletons. Specimen: peripheral blood. These receptors were collected from a man aged 45-60 years with acute or convalescent COVID-19.

The chain links TRBV7-2 to TRBJ1-1, with a tentative D call TRBD1 (6 bases). The length of the CDR3 is 15 residues. V dropped 5 bases and J dropped 0 bases, with 13 bases sitting between them. CDR1 and CDR2 (germline): SGHTA, FQGNSA. CDR3 DNA: TGTGCCAGCAGCCTCATGGACAGAGTGAACACTGAAGCTTTCTTT. Its protein product is CASSLMDRVNTEAFF.

The chain joins TRBV5-8 to TRBJ1-2; D remains ambiguous. The CDR3 contains 16 residues. The germline CDR1 and CDR2 sequences are SGHTS and YDEGEE. Trimming stripped 2 bases from V and 3 bases from J, with 17 bases between. The CDR3, as DNA: TGTGCCAGCAGCTTCGAAGGAGGCAGGCCCCACTATGGCTACACCTTC. Translation: CASSFEGGRPHYGYTF.

This chain connects TRBV10-1 to TRBJ2-7, with TRBD1 matching over 9 bases. With V trimmed by 6 bases and J by 0 bases, 3 bases remained unmatched. The CDR3 totals 14 residues. Per the germline V gene, CDR1 is WNHNN and CDR2 is SYGVQD (reference sequence). The DNA for the CDR3 is TGCGCCAGCAGACAGGGGGCGAGCTCCTACGAGCAGTACGTC. Amino acids: CASRQGASSYEQYV.

The rearrangement links TRBV4-1 to TRBJ2-7; D perhaps matches TRBD2 (5 bases). Germline V gene sequence: CDR1 MGHRA, CDR2 YSYEKL. The CDR3 sequence is 15 residues long. Trimming took 1 base from V and 4 from J, leaving 14 bases between them. In DNA form, the CDR3 reads TGCGCCAGCAGCCAAGCACCGGGGTCAGGATACGAGCAGTACTTC. Protein: CASSQAPGSGYEQYF.

This sequence joins TRBV5-1 and TRBJ1-3; D is perhaps TRBD1 (6 bases). The CDR3 has 15 residues. Germline V gives CDR1 SGHRS, CDR2 YFSETQ. Trimming took off 0 bases at V and 4 bases at J, with 11 bases between the two ends. CDR3 in amino acids: CASSLETGTGNTIYF. For the CDR3, the DNA is TGCGCCAGCAGCTTGGAGACAGGTACAGGAAACACCATATATTTT.

This chain connects TRBV10-3 to TRBJ1-6; D perhaps matches TRBD1 (5 bases). Germline-derived CDR1 and CDR2 are ENHRY and SYGVKD. V lost 2 bases to trimming and J lost 8 bases, with 10 bases between them. The CDR3 runs to 14 residues. CDR3 DNA sequence: TGTGCCATCAGTGAGGGGCAGGGTGATTCACCCCTCCACTTT. Protein sequence: CAISEGQGDSPLHF.